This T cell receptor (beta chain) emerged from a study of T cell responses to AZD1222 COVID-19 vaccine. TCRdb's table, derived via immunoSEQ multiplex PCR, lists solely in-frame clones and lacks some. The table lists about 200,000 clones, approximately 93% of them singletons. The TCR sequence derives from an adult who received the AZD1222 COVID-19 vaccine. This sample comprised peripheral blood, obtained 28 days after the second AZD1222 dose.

The CDR3, as DNA: TGTGCCTGGAGTGTGACGATTAATGAGCAGTTCTTC. Its protein is CAWSVTINEQFF. This rearrangement joins TRBV30 to TRBJ2-1, with D hard to call. V was trimmed by 0 bases and J by 7 bases, leaving 7 bases between them. The germline V gene encodes CDR1 GTSNPN and CDR2 SVGIG (reference sequence). The CDR3 covers 12 residues.